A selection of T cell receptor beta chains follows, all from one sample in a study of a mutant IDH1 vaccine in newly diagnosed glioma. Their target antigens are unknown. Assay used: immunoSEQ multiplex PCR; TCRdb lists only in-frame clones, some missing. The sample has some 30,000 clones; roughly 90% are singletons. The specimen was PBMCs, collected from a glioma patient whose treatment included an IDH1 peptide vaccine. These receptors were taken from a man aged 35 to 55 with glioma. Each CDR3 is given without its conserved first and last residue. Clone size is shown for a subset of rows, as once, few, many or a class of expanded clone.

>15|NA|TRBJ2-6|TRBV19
ASSRGTDISGANVLT
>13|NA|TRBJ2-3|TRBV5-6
ASSFGWGVTDTQY
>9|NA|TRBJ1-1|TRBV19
ASRVSTEAF
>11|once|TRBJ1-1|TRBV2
ASSEDGNTEAF
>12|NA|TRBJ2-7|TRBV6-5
ASSYSTWVHEQY
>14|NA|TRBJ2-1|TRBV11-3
ASSGPGQGAPNEQF
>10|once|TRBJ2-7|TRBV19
ASRGPAYEQY
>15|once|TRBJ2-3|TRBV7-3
ASAALGASRSGDTQY
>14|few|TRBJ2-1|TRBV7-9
ASSLDGLANGDEQF
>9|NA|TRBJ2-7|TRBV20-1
SAISSYEQY